This T cell receptor (beta chain) was found in a study of T-cell reconstitution after alpha-beta-depleted transplantation in children. With V trimmed by 5 bases and J by 1 base, 9 bases remained unmatched. This CDR3 is 16 amino acids long. Germline V gene sequence: CDR1 SGHRS, CDR2 YFSETQ. The authors prepared the TCRbeta library with unique molecular identifiers. TCRdb reprocessed the PCR reads via MiXCR and lists one record per CDR3 protein. The data contain a few hundred thousand distinct CDR3 sequences, 27% of them singletons. General study findings and limits: Reportedly, alpha-beta T cells present about two months post-transplant originated from several hundred expanded clones of graft origin.

A remark on this clonotype: Its matching antigen is unknown.

The sequence derives from a boy in the first two years of life with Wiskott-Aldrich syndrome, due to receive a stem cell transplant. This sample comprised PBMCs, obtained before TCRalphabeta/CD19-depleted stem cell transplant. The rearrangement joins TRBV5-1 to TRBJ2-3; 8 bases line up with TRBD1. The CDR3 is CASRRPQGDGTDTQYF. CDR3 DNA: TGCGCCAGCAGACGTCCACAGGGGGATGGCACAGATACGCAGTATTTT. Complete variable domain (other parts from reference TRBV5-1 and TRBJ2-3): KAGVTQTPRYLIKTRGQQVTLSCSPISGHRSVSWYQQTPGQGLQFLFEYFSETQRNKGNFPGRFSGRQFSNSRSEMNVSTLELGDSALYLCASRRPQGDGTDTQYFGPGTRLTVL.